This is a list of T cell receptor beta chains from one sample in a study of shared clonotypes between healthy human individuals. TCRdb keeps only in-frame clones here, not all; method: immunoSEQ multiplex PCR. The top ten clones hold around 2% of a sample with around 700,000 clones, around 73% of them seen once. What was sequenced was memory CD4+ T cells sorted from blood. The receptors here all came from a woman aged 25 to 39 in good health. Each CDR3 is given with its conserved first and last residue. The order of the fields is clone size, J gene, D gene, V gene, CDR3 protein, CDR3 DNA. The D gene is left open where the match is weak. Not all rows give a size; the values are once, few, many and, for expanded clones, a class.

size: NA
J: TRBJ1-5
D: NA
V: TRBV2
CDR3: CASSGDGQNQPQHF
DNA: TGTGCCAGCAGCGGGGACGGGCAGAATCAGCCCCAGCATTTT

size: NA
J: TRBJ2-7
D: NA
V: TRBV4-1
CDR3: CASSQDAGQWVYEQYF
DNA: TGCGCCAGCAGCCAAGATGCGGGACAGTGGGTCTACGAGCAGTACTTC

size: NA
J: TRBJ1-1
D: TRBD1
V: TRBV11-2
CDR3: CASSASQGGNTEAFF
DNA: TGTGCCAGCAGCGCGAGCCAGGGGGGGAACACTGAAGCTTTCTTT

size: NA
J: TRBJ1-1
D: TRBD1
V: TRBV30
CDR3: CAWGRQGLNTEAFF
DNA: TGTGCCTGGGGGAGACAGGGTTTGAACACTGAAGCTTTCTTT

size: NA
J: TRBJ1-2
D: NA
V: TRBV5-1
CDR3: CASSLDTADYGYTF
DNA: TGCGCCAGCAGCTTGGACACAGCTGACTATGGCTACACCTTC

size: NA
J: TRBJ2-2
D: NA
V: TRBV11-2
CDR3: CASSLNPQGSTGELFF
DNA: TGTGCCAGCAGCCTTAACCCACAGGGTTCCACCGGGGAGCTGTTTTTT

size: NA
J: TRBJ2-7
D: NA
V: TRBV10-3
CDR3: CAISGLDSSYEQYF
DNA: TGTGCCATCAGTGGGCTCGATAGTTCCTACGAGCAGTACTTC

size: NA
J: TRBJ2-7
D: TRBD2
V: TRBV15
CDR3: CATSRTHASGSPGEQYF
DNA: TGTGCCACCAGCAGAACACACGCTAGCGGGAGTCCGGGGGAGCAGTACTTC

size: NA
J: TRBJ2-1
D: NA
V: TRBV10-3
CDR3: CAIQGGSSYNEQFF
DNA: TGTGCCATCCAAGGTGGGAGCTCCTACAATGAGCAGTTCTTC

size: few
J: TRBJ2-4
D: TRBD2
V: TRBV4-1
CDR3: CASSQLTGLAGGNIQYF
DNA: TGCGCCAGCAGCCAACTTACGGGACTAGCAGGTGGTAACATTCAGTACTTC

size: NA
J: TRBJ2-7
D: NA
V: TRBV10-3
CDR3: CAISESQTYEQYF
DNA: TGTGCCATCAGTGAGTCGCAAACCTACGAGCAGTACTTC

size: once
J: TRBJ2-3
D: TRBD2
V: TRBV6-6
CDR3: CASSPGGGTDTQYF
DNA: TGTGCCAGCAGTCCCGGGGGGGGGACAGATACGCAGTATTTT

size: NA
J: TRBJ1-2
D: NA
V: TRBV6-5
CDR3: CVTRKSGGHYGYTF
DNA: TGTGTTACGCGGAAGAGCGGGGGGCACTATGGCTACACCTTC

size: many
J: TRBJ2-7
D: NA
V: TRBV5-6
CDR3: CASSNLGSGVSYEQYF
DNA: TGTGCCAGCAGTAACCTAGGATCCGGGGTCTCCTACGAGCAGTACTTC

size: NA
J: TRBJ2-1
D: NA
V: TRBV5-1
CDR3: CASSLGGSVNNEQFF
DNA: TGCGCCAGCAGCTTGGGTGGTAGCGTTAACAATGAGCAGTTCTTC

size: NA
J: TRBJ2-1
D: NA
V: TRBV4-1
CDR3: CASSEAYPYNEQFF
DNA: TGCGCCAGCAGCGAAGCGTACCCCTACAATGAGCAGTTCTTC

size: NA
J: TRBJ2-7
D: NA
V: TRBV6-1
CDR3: CASRVRDNSYEQYF
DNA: TGTGCCAGCAGGGTACGGGACAACTCCTACGAGCAGTACTTC

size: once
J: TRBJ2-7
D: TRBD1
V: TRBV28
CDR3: CASSLLDRGYEQYF
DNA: TGTGCCAGCAGTTTGCTCGACAGGGGGTACGAGCAGTACTTC

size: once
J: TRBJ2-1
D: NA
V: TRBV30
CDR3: CAWSRGSGSYNEQFF
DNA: TGTGCCTGGAGTCGGGGCAGCGGGTCCTACAATGAGCAGTTCTTC

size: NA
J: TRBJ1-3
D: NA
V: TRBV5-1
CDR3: CASSLDGSSTGNTIYF
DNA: TGCGCCAGCAGCTTGGATGGGTCGAGTACTGGAAACACCATATATTTT

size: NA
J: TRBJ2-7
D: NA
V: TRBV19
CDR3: CASSPHAYSGTGSYEQYF
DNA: TGTGCCAGTAGTCCCCACGCCTATAGCGGGACAGGGTCCTACGAGCAGTACTTC

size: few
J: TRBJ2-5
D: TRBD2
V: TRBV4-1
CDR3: CASSPEGPGLALLGETQYF
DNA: TGCGCCAGCAGCCCCGAAGGGCCGGGACTAGCGCTTTTGGGAGAGACCCAGTACTTC

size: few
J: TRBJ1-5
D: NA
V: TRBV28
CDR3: CASRVVVSSNQPQHF
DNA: TGTGCCAGCCGCGTAGTGGTCAGCAGCAATCAGCCCCAGCATTTT

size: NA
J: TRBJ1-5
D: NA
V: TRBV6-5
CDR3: CASSTLGVQPQHF
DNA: TGTGCCAGCAGTACCTTAGGGGTTCAGCCCCAGCATTTT

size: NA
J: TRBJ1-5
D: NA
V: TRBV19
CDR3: CASTFTAGGQPQHF
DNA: TGTGCCAGTACTTTCACGGCTGGGGGACAGCCCCAGCATTTT

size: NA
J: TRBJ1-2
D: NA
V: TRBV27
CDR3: CASSAGFTNYGYTF
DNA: TGTGCCAGCAGTGCCGGATTTACTAACTATGGCTACACCTTC

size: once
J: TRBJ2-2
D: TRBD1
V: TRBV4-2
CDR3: CASSQAGGERVTGELFF
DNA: TGTGCCAGCAGCCAAGCAGGGGGCGAGCGGGTGACCGGGGAGCTGTTTTTT

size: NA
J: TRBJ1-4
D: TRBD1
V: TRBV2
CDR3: CASSEIPGGEKLFF
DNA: TGTGCCAGCAGTGAGATACCAGGGGGAGAAAAACTGTTTTTT

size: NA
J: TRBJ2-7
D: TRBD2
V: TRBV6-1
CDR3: CASSAGTSVIEQYF
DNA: TGTGCCAGCAGTGCCGGGACTAGCGTAATCGAGCAGTACTTC

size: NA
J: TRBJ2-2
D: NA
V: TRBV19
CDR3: CASRLISGELFF
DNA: TGTGCCAGTAGGCTTATCAGCGGGGAGCTGTTTTTT

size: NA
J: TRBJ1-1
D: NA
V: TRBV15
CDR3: CATSRADSMNTEAFF
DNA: TGTGCCACCAGCAGAGCGGACAGCATGAACACTGAAGCTTTCTTT

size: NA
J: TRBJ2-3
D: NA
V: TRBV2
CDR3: CASRLGDTQYF
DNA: TGTGCCAGCCGGCTCGGCGATACGCAGTATTTT

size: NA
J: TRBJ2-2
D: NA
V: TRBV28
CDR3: CASSYTAKSAGELFF
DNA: TGTGCCAGCAGTTATACAGCGAAGTCAGCCGGGGAGCTGTTTTTT

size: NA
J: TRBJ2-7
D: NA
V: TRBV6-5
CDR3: CASSYSPNGEQYF
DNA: TGTGCCAGCAGTTATTCCCCAAATGGGGAGCAGTACTTC

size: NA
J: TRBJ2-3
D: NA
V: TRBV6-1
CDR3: CASSEGPQGRGSTDTQYF
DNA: TGTGCCAGCAGTGAAGGTCCTCAGGGGCGGGGGAGCACAGATACGCAGTATTTT

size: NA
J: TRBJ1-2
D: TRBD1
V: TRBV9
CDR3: CASSQEEGAVYGYTF
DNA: TGTGCCAGCAGCCAAGAGGAGGGGGCAGTTTATGGCTACACCTTC

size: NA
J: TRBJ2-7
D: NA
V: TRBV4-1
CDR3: CASSQVGLGQYEQYF
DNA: TGCGCCAGCAGCCAAGTCGGATTGGGGCAATACGAGCAGTACTTC

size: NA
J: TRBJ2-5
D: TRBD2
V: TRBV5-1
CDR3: CASSFGPSGVTQETQYF
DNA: TGCGCCAGCAGCTTCGGCCCTAGCGGGGTAACCCAAGAGACCCAGTACTTC

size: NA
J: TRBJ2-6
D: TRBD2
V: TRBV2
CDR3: CASSFLAGVPGANVLTF
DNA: TGTGCCAGCAGTTTTCTAGCGGGAGTTCCTGGGGCCAACGTCCTGACTTTC

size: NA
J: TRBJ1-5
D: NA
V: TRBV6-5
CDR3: CASSPEGPNQPQHF
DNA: TGTGCCAGCAGTCCCGAGGGCCCAAATCAGCCCCAGCATTTT

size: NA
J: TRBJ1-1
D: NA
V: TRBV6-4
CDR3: CASSPGHSNTEAFF
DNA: TGTGCCAGCAGCCCGGGACACTCGAACACTGAAGCTTTCTTT

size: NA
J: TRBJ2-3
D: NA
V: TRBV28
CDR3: CATLPGGGTTDTQYF
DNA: TGTGCCACGCTCCCCGGTGGGGGGACAACAGATACGCAGTATTTT

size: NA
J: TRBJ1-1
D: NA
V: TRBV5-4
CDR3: CASSLAGVMNTEAFF
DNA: TGTGCCAGCAGCTTGGCGGGGGTGATGAACACTGAAGCTTTCTTT

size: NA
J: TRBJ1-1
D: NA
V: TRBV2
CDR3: CASRTPRNTEAFF
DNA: TGTGCCAGCAGAACCCCACGGAACACTGAAGCTTTCTTT

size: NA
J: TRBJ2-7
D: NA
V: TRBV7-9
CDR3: CASSLGTSDEQYF
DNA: TGTGCCAGCAGCTTAGGGACCTCCGACGAGCAGTACTTC

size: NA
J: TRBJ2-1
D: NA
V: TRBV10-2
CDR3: CASRGTTREQFF
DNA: TGCGCCAGCAGGGGAACTACTAGAGAGCAGTTCTTC

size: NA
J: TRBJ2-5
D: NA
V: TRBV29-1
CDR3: CSVDAGQGVTSGVETQYF
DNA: TGCAGCGTTGATGCGGGACAGGGAGTGACTAGCGGAGTGGAGACCCAGTACTTC

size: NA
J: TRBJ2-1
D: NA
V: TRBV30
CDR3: CAWAPGPPYNEQFF
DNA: TGTGCCTGGGCCCCAGGGCCACCCTACAATGAGCAGTTCTTC

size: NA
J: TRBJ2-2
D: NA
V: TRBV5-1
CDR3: CASSPQLTGITRELFF
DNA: TGCGCCAGCAGCCCCCAGCTCACAGGGATCACCCGGGAGCTGTTTTTT